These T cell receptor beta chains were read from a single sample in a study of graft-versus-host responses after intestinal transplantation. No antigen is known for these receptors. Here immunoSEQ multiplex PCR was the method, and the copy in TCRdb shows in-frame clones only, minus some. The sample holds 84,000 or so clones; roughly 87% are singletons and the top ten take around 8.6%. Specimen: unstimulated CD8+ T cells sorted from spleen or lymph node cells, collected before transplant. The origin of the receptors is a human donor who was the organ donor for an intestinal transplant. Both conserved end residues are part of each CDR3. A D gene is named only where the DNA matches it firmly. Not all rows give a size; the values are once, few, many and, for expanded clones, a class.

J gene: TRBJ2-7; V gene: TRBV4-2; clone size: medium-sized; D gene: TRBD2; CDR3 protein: CASSQGLAGGYEQYF; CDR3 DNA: TGTGCCAGCAGCCAAGGACTAGCGGGGGGGTACGAGCAGTACTTC
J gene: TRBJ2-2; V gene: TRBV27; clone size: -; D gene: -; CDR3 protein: CASRGGGAGTENTGELFF; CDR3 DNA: TGTGCCAGCAGAGGGGGGGGAGCCGGGACAGAAAACACCGGGGAGCTGTTTTTT
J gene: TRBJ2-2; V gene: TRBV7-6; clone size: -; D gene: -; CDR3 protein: CASRVEPPAIGELFF; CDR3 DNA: TGTGCCAGCAGGGTGGAGCCCCCGGCAATCGGGGAGCTGTTTTTT
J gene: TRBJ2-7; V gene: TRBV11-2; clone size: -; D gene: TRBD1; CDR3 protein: CASSHGQVGSFLNSYEQYF; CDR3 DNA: TGTGCCAGCAGCCACGGACAGGTTGGATCCTTTCTCAACTCCTACGAGCAGTACTTC
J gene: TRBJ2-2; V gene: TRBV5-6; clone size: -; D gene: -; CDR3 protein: CASSTLFANTGELFF; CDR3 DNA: TGTGCCAGCAGCACACTATTCGCGAACACCGGGGAGCTGTTTTTT
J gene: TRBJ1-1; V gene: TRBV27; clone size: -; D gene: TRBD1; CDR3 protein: CASRIKTGRNTEAFF; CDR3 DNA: TGTGCCAGCAGGATTAAGACAGGGAGGAACACTGAAGCTTTCTTT
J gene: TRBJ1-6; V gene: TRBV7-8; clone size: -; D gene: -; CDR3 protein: CASSLGFLSQGPYNSPLHF; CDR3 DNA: TGTGCCAGCAGCTTAGGGTTCTTGTCCCAGGGACCGTATAATTCACCCCTCCACTTT
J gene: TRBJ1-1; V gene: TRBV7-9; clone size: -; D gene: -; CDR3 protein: CASSFGEWGTEAFF; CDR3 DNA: TGTGCCAGCAGCTTTGGGGAGTGGGGCACTGAAGCTTTCTTT
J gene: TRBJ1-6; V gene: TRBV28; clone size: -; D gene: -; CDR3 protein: CASSLRSPLHF; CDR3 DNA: TGTGCCAGCAGCCTAAGATCACCCCTCCACTTT
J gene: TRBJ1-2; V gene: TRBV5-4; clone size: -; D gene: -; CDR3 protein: CASSLLQGMNYGYTF; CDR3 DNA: TGTGCCAGCAGCTTGCTTCAAGGGATGAACTATGGCTACACCTTC
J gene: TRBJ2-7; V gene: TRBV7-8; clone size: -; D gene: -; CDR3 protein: CASSFFAGYEQYF; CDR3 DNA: TGTGCCAGCAGCTTCTTCGCTGGGTACGAGCAGTACTTC
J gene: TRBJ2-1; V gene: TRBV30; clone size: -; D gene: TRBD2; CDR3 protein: CAWSVPAGVGSSYNEQFF; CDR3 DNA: TGTGCCTGGAGTGTACCAGCGGGGGTGGGTAGCTCCTACAATGAGCAGTTCTTC
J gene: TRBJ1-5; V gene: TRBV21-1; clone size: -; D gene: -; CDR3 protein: CASSNHRGQGDNQPQHF; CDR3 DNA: TGTGCCAGCAGCAATCACAGGGGACAGGGAGACAATCAGCCCCAGCATTTT
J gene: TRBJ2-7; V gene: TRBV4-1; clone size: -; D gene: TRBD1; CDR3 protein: CASSPSGTGAAYEQYF; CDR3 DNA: TGCGCCAGCAGCCCCTCAGGGACAGGGGCAGCCTACGAGCAGTACTTC
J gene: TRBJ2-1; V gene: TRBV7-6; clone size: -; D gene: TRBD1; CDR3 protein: CASSLAGTGSYNEQFF; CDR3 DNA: TGTGCCAGCAGCTTAGCCGGGACAGGGTCCTACAATGAGCAGTTCTTC
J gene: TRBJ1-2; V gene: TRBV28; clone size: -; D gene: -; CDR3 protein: CASSRPRANYGYTF; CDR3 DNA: TGTGCCAGCAGTCGTCCCCGGGCTAACTATGGCTACACCTTC
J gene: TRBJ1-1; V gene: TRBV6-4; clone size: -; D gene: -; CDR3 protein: CASSDSDRTEAFF; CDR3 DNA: TGTGCCAGCAGTGACTCAGATAGGACTGAAGCTTTCTTT
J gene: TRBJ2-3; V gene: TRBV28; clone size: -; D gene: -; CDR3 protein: CASRSDGLTRYF; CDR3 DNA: TGTGCCAGCAGATCGGACGGACTCACGCGGTATTTT
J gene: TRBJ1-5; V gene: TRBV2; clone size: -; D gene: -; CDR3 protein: CASSEGTYRGNQPQHF; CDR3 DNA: TGTGCCAGCAGTGAAGGGACTTATAGAGGGAATCAGCCCCAGCATTTT